Following are 21 T cell receptor beta chains from one sample sequenced in a study of cytomegalovirus exposure and HLA in healthy donors. Amplification used 60 Vbeta primers and 13 Jbeta primers. Sequenced by immunoSEQ multiplex PCR; TCRdb stores in-frame clones only, minus some. The profile shows around 150,000 clones, 80% to 90% of them singletons. The sample was PBMCs. These receptors were taken from a man younger than 35 in good health and CMV-seropositive.

The chain combines TRBV6-6 with TRBJ1-5, with D possibly matching TRBD1 (5 bases). Germline CDR1 and CDR2: MNHNY and SVGAGI (reference sequence). The CDR3 length is 13 residues. The V end was cut by 2 bases, the J end by 6 bases, with 8 bases between. CDR3 loop: CASSYRGGQPQHF. CDR3 DNA sequence: TGTGCCAGCAGTTACAGGGGAGGTCAGCCCCAGCATTTT.

The J gene is TRBJ2-1, the V gene TRBV9; 11 nucleotides line up with TRBD2. Germline V gene data show CDR1 as SGDLS and CDR2 as YYNGEE. The CDR3 totals 14 residues. Germline trimming cut 4 bases from V and 7 bases from J; bases unmatched to any gene: 4. CDR3 DNA: TGTGCCAGCAGCTCGACTAGCGGGGAGAATGAGCAGTTCTTC. This sequence encodes CASSSTSGENEQFF.

The chain employs TRBV7-2 and TRBJ2-7; D remains unclear. The V gene lost 0 bases and the J gene lost 4 bases, with 13 bases spanning the gap. The germline gives CDR1 SGHTA, CDR2 FQGNSA. The CDR3 has 15 amino acids. The CDR3 nucleotides are TGTGCCAGCAGCTTAGCGCGAACGGTTCTGTACGAGCAGTACTTC. Protein: CASSLARTVLYEQYF.

This clone showed up just once. This chain connects TRBV15 to TRBJ2-2, with D uncertain. V lost 0 bases, J lost 4 bases, and 9 bases lay in between. Germline V gene data show CDR1 as LNHNV and CDR2 as YYDKDF (reference sequence). The CDR3 sequence is 15 residues long. The CDR3 spells CATSRDTPGTGELFF. In nucleotides, the CDR3 is TGTGCCACCAGCAGAGACACTCCGGGCACCGGGGAGCTGTTTTTT.

This clone was detected only once. This chain connects TRBV5-1 to TRBJ2-7, with TRBD2 matching 9 bases. Germline V gene lookup returns CDR1 SGHRS and CDR2 YFSETQ. Trimming at V came to 1 base and at J to 0 bases, leaving 8 bases not matched to a gene. The CDR3 has 17 amino acids. In nucleotides, the CDR3 is TGCGCCAGCAGCTTGTACGAGCGGGGGGATCTCTCCTACGAGCAGTACTTC. Translation: CASSLYERGDLSYEQYF. Looking up the rest from reference TRBV5-1 and TRBJ2-7 gives the full variable domain: KAGVTQTPRYLIKTRGQQVTLSCSPISGHRSVSWYQQTPGQGLQFLFEYFSETQRNKGNFPGRFSGRQFSNSRSEMNVSTLELGDSALYLCASSLYERGDLSYEQYFGPGTRLTVT.

V gene TRBV6-1 combines with J gene TRBJ2-3, with D possibly TRBD2 on 6 matching bases. Germline CDR1 and CDR2: MNHNS and SASEGT. CDR3 length: 12 amino acids. Trimming shortened V by 4 bases and J by 11 bases, and 13 bases separated the two germline ends. Here the CDR3 DNA reads TGTGCCAGCAGTGGGGACTCGATTGGGCAGTATTTT. Protein sequence: CASSGDSIGQYF.

The V call is TRBV6-1, the J call TRBJ2-7; D is undetermined. This CDR3 contains 17 residues. CDR1 and CDR2 (germline): MNHNS, SASEGT. V shed 1 base and J shed 5 bases, with 21 bases lying between them. Written as DNA, the CDR3 is TGTGCCAGCAGTGAAGGTACTCCAATCAGGCAGTCCGACGAGCAGTACTTC. As protein: CASSEGTPIRQSDEQYF.

V is TRBV25-1 and J is TRBJ2-5; D remains unclear. V shed 5 bases and J shed 5 bases, with 18 bases lying between them. The CDR3 loop spans 15 amino acids. CDR1 and CDR2 (germline): MGHDK, SYGVNS. CDR3 region: CASSSPSSVLETQYF. CDR3 DNA sequence: TGTGCCAGCAGTTCTCCTAGTAGTGTCCTGGAGACCCAGTACTTC.

This rearrangement joins TRBV4-3 to TRBJ1-3; a possible D gene is TRBD1 (6 bases). CDR1 is LGHNA, CDR2 YSLEER, per germline. The germline V and J ends were trimmed by 6 bases and 8 bases, with 17 bases remaining between them. This CDR3 has 14 amino acids. DNA of the CDR3: TGCGCCAGCAGTACAGGGTTTGGTAGAGACACCATATATTTT. Residues: CASSTGFGRDTIYF.

This clone occurred a few times. This chain connects TRBV6-5 to TRBJ2-7, with D tentatively TRBD2 (5 bases). Trimming left V 5 bases short and J 5 bases short, with 10 bases between. Germline CDR1 is MNHEY and CDR2 is SVGAGI. CDR3 length equals 12 residues. The CDR3 sequence: CASSTLGNEQYF. CDR3 bases: TGTGCCAGCAGTACACTAGGGAACGAGCAGTACTTC.

The rearrangement links TRBV7-9 to TRBJ2-6; TRBD1 matches at 8 bases. Trimming cost V 5 bases and J 3 bases; bases outside gene matches: 12. The CDR3 runs 18 residues. The germline gives CDR1 SEHNR, CDR2 FQNEAQ (reference sequence). CDR3 DNA: TGTGCCAGCAGCCCCCGGACAGGGTTCTCTGGTGGGGCCAACGTCCTGACTTTC. Protein sequence: CASSPRTGFSGGANVLTF.

This chain uses TRBV21-1 with TRBJ2-7; the table's D call TRBD2 went unverified against the DNA. TRBV21-1 is annotated as a pseudogene. This CDR3 is built from 12 residues. The CDR3 protein is CASSKEAGEQYF. CDR3 in DNA: TGTGCCAGCAGCAAAGAAGCGGGCGAGCAGTACTTC.

The V and J genes are TRBV2 and TRBJ2-7, with 7 bases that match TRBD1. With V trimmed by 7 bases and J by 11 bases, 11 bases remained unmatched. The CDR3 is 12 residues long. Germline V CDR1 and CDR2: SNHLY, FYNNEI. DNA of the CDR3: TGTGCCAGCACAGGACAGGCATTGGGGGAGTACTTC. Its translation is CASTGQALGEYF.

This clone showed up just a few times. The chain is built from TRBV6-1 and TRBJ1-4; 10 positions agree with TRBD1. CDR1 and CDR2 (germline): MNHNS, SASEGT. Trimming cost V 7 bases and J 8 bases; bases outside gene matches: 7. The CDR3 loop spans 14 amino acids. The CDR3 is CASNKDRGDEKLFF. CDR3 DNA sequence: TGTGCCAGCAACAAGGACAGGGGGGACGAAAAACTGTTTTTT.

The chain is built from TRBV7-8 and TRBJ2-2, with a possible D match to TRBD1 (5 bases). This CDR3 spans 15 amino acids. Trimming took 6 bases from V and 8 from J, leaving 19 bases between them. CDR1 and CDR2 from the germline V gene are SGHVS and FQNEAQ. The CDR3 DNA reads TGTGCCAGCAGTACTCACGCCAGGGCGGCGGGGGAGCTGTTTTTT. It codes for CASSTHARAAGELFF.

V usage is TRBV27 and J usage is TRBJ2-7; 8 positions match TRBD1. CDR1 is MNHEY, CDR2 SMNVEV, per germline (reference sequence). J lost 4 bases, V lost 2 bases, and 4 bases had no gene match. The CDR3 runs to 14 residues. The CDR3 region has the DNA TGTGCCAGCAGTTTAACAGGGGGACAGTACGAGCAGTACTTC. Translated, it gives CASSLTGGQYEQYF.

J is TRBJ2-3 and V is TRBV9, with 8 bases aligning to TRBD2. This CDR3 region has 15 residues. The germline V gene has CDR1 SGDLS and CDR2 YYNGEE. The V and J ends lost 4 bases and 1 base, in that order; junction bases with no gene match: 5. This CDR3 is CASSTSGGRTDTQYF. CDR3 nucleotides: TGTGCCAGCAGCACCAGCGGGGGCCGCACAGATACGCAGTATTTT.

The chain carries TRBV2 and TRBJ2-7; 11 bases map to TRBD2. J lost 5 bases, V lost 6 bases, and 9 bases had no gene match. Germline V gene data show CDR1 as SNHLY and CDR2 as FYNNEI. The CDR3 runs to 15 residues. The CDR3 protein is CASRGSGGGTNEQYF. The CDR3 DNA is TGTGCCAGCAGAGGTAGCGGGGGGGGCACAAACGAGCAGTACTTC.

The rearrangement links TRBV25-1 to TRBJ2-5; perhaps TRBD1 as D (7 bases). The last part of the DNA fits TRBJ2-7 better; the J call may be wrong. This CDR3 comprises 13 residues. CDR1 is MGHDK and CDR2 is SYGVNS in the germline V gene. In DNA form, the CDR3 reads TGTGCCACCAGGCGGGACAGCTCCTACGAGCAGTACTTC. This gives the protein CATRRDSSYEQYF.

This clone was seen only a few times. V usage is TRBV6-5 and J usage is TRBJ1-1, with D perhaps matching TRBD1 (6 bases). V lost 5 bases, J lost 1 base, and 11 bases lay in between. The CDR3 length is 14 residues. CDR1 is MNHEY and CDR2 is SVGAGI in the germline V gene. CDR3 bases: TGTGCCAGCAGTCACGACAGGTCGAACACTGAAGCTTTCTTT. Translation gives CASSHDRSNTEAFF.

The chain links TRBV11-3 to TRBJ2-5; 7 bases are shared with TRBD2. The J call may be faulty, since TRBJ2-7 better matches the DNA end. CDR3 length equals 14 residues. Germline CDR1 SGHNT, CDR2 YENEEA. The DNA for the CDR3 is TGTGCCAGCAGTTTGGGCGGGGGACCCTACGAGCAGTACTTC. Its protein is CASSLGGGPYEQYF.